Presented here are 14 T cell receptor beta chains from one specimen sequenced in a study of control samples from healthy donors and cancer patients. Clones were read by immunoSEQ multiplex PCR, and TCRdb kept only the in-frame ones, dropping some. The table has 50,000 to 55,000 clones, roughly nine tenths seen once; the top ten hold about an eighth. Sequencing used PBMCs. All receptors come from a man aged 55-75 years with head and neck cancer.

This clone was seen only a few times. The chain links TRBV6-5 to TRBJ1-1, with D possibly matching TRBD1 (6 bases). Per germline, CDR1 MNHEY and CDR2 SVGAGI. The CDR3 extends over 13 amino acids. The ends were cut back, 2 bases at V and 8 bases at J, with 12 bases in the middle. The CDR3 reads CASSYNTGTEAFF. As DNA, the CDR3 is TGTGCCAGCAGTTACAATACCGGGACAGAAGCTTTCTTT.

V is TRBV20-1 and J is TRBJ2-3, with D unresolved. CDR3 length: 11 amino acids. The germline V gene has CDR1 DFQATT and CDR2 SNEGSKA (reference sequence). The V gene lost 4 bases and the J gene lost 6 bases, with 8 bases spanning the gap. The CDR3 DNA follows: TGCAGTGCTAACCCTCTGGATACGCAGTATTTT. The encoded protein is CSANPLDTQYF.

V and J are TRBV9 and TRBJ2-7, with D perhaps assigned TRBD1 or TRBD2 (6 bases each). This CDR3 is built from 15 residues. V gave up 0 bases and J gave up 6 bases, with 16 bases separating them. Germline CDR1 reads SGDLS; CDR2 reads YYNGEE. Here the CDR3 reads CASSVGGDKVGEQYF. CDR3 coding DNA: TGTGCCAGCAGCGTAGGGGGGGACAAGGTAGGCGAGCAGTACTTC.

V is TRBV6-2 or TRBV6-3 and J is TRBJ2-7; 7 bases align to TRBD1. Trimming at V came to 4 bases and at J to 6 bases, leaving 9 bases not matched to a gene. The CDR3 has 14 residues. Germline V gene sequence: CDR1 MNHEY, CDR2 SVGEGT. The CDR3 DNA reads as TGTGCCAGCAGTTGGAAGACAGGGCTCCGCGAGCAGTACTTC. Protein sequence: CASSWKTGLREQYF.

The count of this clone is one. The V and J genes are TRBV7-8 and TRBJ2-4; TRBD2 matches at 15 bases. V gave up 6 bases and J gave up 1 base; unmatched junction bases: 10. This CDR3 is built from 19 residues. Germline lookup yields CDR1 SGHVS and CDR2 FQNEAQ. CDR3: CASRRGLAGGTPAKNIQYF. Here the CDR3 DNA reads TGTGCCAGCAGACGGGGACTAGCGGGGGGAACCCCGGCCAAAAACATTCAGTACTTC.

V usage is TRBV27 and J usage is TRBJ1-2; the D is unclear. Germline CDR1 reads MNHEY; CDR2 reads SMNVEV (reference sequence). V lost 6 bases and J lost 0, with 26 bases in between. There are 19 residues in the CDR3. CDR3 region: CASSAWPDRGEKANYGYTF. The CDR3 coding sequence is TGTGCCAGCAGCGCCTGGCCGGACCGCGGGGAGAAAGCTAACTATGGCTACACCTTC.

A note on this clone: Other DNA sequences in this specimen translate into the identical CDR3. The chain uses TRBV29-1 and TRBJ1-5; D remains ambiguous. Trimming pared 0 bases from V and 7 bases from J, leaving 10 bases between. Germline CDR1 SQVTM, CDR2 ANQGSEA. There are 13 residues in the CDR3. The CDR3 coding sequence is TGCAGCGTTGAAGATCCGGTGGGGCAGCCCCAGCATTTT. Translating it yields CSVEDPVGQPQHF. Variable domain in full (rest from reference TRBV29-1 and TRBJ1-5): SAVISQKPSRDICQRGTSLTIQCQVDSQVTMMFWYRQQPGQSLTLIATANQGSEATYESGFVIDKFPISRPNLTFSTLTVSNMSPEDSSIYLCSVEDPVGQPQHFGDGTRLSIL.

This clone was observed once. V gene TRBV11-2 combines with J gene TRBJ1-2, with 7 bases identical to TRBD1. This CDR3 contains 15 residues. V lost 5 bases, J lost 7 bases, and 13 bases stayed unmatched. Germline V CDR1 and CDR2: SGHAT, FQNNGV. CDR3 sequence reads: CASSERLQGDSGYTF. The CDR3 DNA is TGTGCCAGCAGCGAAAGGCTCCAGGGGGATAGTGGCTACACCTTC. The full variable domain, in which reference TRBV11-2 and TRBJ1-2 provide the parts outside the CDR3, is EAGVAQSPRYKIIEKRQSVAFWCNPISGHATLYWYQQILGQGPKLLIQFQNNGVVDDSQLPKDRFSAERLKGVDSTLKIQPAKLEDSAVYLCASSERLQGDSGYTFGSGTRLTVV.

V gene TRBV6-2 or TRBV6-3 combines with J gene TRBJ2-3; 9 bases line up with TRBD2. J was trimmed by 4 bases and V by 5 bases; bases with no gene match: 16. The CDR3 consists of 18 residues. Germline assignment: CDR1 MNHEY and CDR2 SVGEGT. The CDR3 DNA is TGTGCCAGCAGTGACGTGGGTGGAATAGCGGGGGAAGCAGATACGCAGTATTTT. Translating it yields CASSDVGGIAGEADTQYF.

The chain is built from TRBV5-1 and TRBJ1-4; 7 bases are shared with TRBD1. V dropped 5 bases and J dropped 7; count of bases not matched to a gene: 8. The CDR3 sequence is 14 residues long. Germline CDR1 reads SGHRS; CDR2 reads YFSETQ. The CDR3 here is CASSTGTDGEKLFF. CDR3 DNA: TGCGCCAGCAGTACCGGGACAGACGGTGAAAAACTGTTTTTT.

By sample fraction, this clone is medium-sized. The chain couples TRBV4-3 to TRBJ2-1; TRBD2 matches at 9 bases. The CDR3 contains 16 residues. Germline V gene data show CDR1 as LGHNA and CDR2 as YSLEER. The V and J ends lost 0 bases and 7 bases, in that order; junction bases with no gene match: 7. CDR3 loop: CASSQDGVAGVNEQFF. CDR3 DNA sequence: TGCGCCAGCAGCCAAGATGGGGTAGCGGGAGTGAATGAGCAGTTCTTC.

V and J are TRBV6-1 and TRBJ1-3, with a possible D match to TRBD1 (5 bases). Germline V gene lookup returns CDR1 MNHNS and CDR2 SASEGT. The length of the CDR3 is 15 residues. Between the trimmed V and J ends, which lost 2 bases and 1 base, there was a span of 9 bases. The CDR3 DNA reads as TGTGCCAGCAGTGAAATGTCAGGGTCTGGAAACACCATATATTTT. Protein sequence: CASSEMSGSGNTIYF.

The rearrangement uses TRBV6-2 or TRBV6-3 and TRBJ2-5, with a tentative D call TRBD2 (6 bases). V lost 6 bases and J 5 bases, leaving 16 bases between the germline ends. The germline V gene encodes CDR1 MNHEY and CDR2 SVGEGT. The CDR3 covers 14 residues. The CDR3 nucleotides are TGTGCCAGCAGCCCGGCGGGGTTCCGGGAGACCCAGTACTTC. This gives the protein CASSPAGFRETQYF.

V is TRBV7-9 and J is TRBJ2-6; no reliable D call. Per germline, CDR1 SEHNR and CDR2 FQNEAQ (reference sequence). This CDR3 is 15 amino acids long. V lost 2 bases, J lost 4 bases, and 9 bases lay in between. DNA of the CDR3: TGTGCCAGCAGCTTAAGGGTTTCCGGGGCCAACGTCCTGACTTTC. Translating it yields CASSLRVSGANVLTF.